This TCR beta chain was found in a study of blood T cell repertoires in COVID-19. Study details: For recovered donors of Cohort 3, there were two negative PCRs, clearance, or symptom resolution.

The authors' processing: Amplification with reference gene primers provided the estimates of nucleated cell counts. TCRdb's copy holds only in-frame clones and misses some; the assay was immunoSEQ multiplex PCR. V, J and clone size derive from that table, while D and trimming were established from the DNA sequence. The data contain some 190,000 clones, 70% to 90% of them singletons. V shed 4 bases, J shed 5 bases, and the junction held 8 bases outside the gene matches. The CDR3 is made up of 16 amino acids. The germline CDR1 and CDR2 sequences are KGHDR and SFDVKD. This clone was detected only once. The clonotype comes from a middle-aged woman in a cohort exposed to, infected with or recovered from COVID-19 (not recorded which). Specimen: PBMCs or T cells enriched from blood (not recorded which). The V call is TRBV24-1, the J call TRBJ1-5; TRBD1 agrees at 9 bases. In DNA form, the CDR3 reads TGTGCCACCAGTGACCCGGGACAGGGTGGGGATCAGCCCCAGCATTTT. It encodes CATSDPGQGGDQPQHF.